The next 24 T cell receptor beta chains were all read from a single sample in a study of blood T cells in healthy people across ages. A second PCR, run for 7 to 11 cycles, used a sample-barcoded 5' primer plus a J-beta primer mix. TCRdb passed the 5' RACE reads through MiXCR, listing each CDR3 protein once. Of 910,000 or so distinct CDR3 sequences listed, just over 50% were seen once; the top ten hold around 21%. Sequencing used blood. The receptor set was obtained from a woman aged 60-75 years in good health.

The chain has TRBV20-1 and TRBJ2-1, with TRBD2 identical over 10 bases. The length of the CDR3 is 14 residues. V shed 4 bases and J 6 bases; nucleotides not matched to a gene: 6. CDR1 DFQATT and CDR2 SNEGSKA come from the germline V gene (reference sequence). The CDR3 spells CSAMSSGSFNEQFF. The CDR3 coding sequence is TGCAGTGCTATGTCTAGCGGGAGCTTCAATGAGCAGTTCTTC.

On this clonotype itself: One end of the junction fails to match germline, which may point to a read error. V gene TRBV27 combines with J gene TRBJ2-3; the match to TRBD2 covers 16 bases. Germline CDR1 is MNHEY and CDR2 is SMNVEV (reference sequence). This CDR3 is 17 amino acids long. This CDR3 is CASSLGLAGGVTDMQYF. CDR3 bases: TGTGCCAGCAGTTTGGGACTAGCGGGAGGGGTGACAGATATGCAGTATTTT.

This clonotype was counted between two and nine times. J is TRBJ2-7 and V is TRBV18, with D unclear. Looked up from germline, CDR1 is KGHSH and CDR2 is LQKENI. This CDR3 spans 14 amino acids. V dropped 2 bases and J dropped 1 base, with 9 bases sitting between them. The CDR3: CASSPEQRSYEQYF. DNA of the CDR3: TGTGCCAGCTCACCAGAACAACGGTCCTACGAGCAGTACTTC.

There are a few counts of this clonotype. The CDR3 is CASSPQHGETQYF. Here the CDR3 DNA reads TGTGCCAGCAGCCCCCAGCATGGTGAGACCCAGTACTTC. The rearrangement joins TRBV7-8 to TRBJ2-5; no reliable D call. In germline, CDR1 is SGHVS, CDR2 FQNEAQ. Trimming removed 5 bases at V and 5 bases at J, with 12 bases between. The CDR3 extends over 13 amino acids.

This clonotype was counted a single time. CDR3 sequence: CASSFPRSSSYEQYF. CDR3 coding DNA: TGTGCCAGCAGCTTTCCGCGCAGTAGCTCCTACGAGCAGTACTTC. The gene calls are TRBV7-2 and TRBJ2-7; D not resolved. The CDR3 sequence is 15 residues long. CDR1 SGHTA and CDR2 FQGNSA come from the germline V gene. V lost 3 bases and J 0 bases, leaving 12 bases between the germline ends.

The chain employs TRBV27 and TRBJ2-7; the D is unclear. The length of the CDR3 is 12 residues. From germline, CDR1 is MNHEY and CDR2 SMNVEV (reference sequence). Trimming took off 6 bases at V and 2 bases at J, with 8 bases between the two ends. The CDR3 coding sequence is TGTGCCAGCAGAGCAGGTCCCTACGAGCAGTACTTC. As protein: CASRAGPYEQYF.

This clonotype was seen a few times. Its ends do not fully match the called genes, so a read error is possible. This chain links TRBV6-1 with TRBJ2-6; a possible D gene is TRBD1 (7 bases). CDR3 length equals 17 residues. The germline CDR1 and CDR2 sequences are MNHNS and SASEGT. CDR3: CASSSRQGGSGANVLTF. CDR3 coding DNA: TGTGCCAGCAGTAGCCGTCAGGGGGGCTCTGGGGCCAACGTCTTGACTTTC.

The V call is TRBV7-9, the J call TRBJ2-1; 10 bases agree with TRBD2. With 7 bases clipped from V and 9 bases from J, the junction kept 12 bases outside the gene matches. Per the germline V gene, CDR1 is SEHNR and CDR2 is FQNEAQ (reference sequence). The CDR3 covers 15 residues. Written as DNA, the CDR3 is TGTGCCAGCATGGAGCGGGAGGGCCCGGGAGTTGAGCAGTTCTTC. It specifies CASMEREGPGVEQFF.

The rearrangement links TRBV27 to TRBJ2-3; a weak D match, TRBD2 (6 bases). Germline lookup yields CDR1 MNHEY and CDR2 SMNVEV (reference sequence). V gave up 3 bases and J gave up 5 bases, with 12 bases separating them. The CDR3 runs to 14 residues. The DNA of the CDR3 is TGTGCCAGCAGTTTGGTACTAGCCCAAGATACGCAGTATTTT. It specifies CASSLVLAQDTQYF.

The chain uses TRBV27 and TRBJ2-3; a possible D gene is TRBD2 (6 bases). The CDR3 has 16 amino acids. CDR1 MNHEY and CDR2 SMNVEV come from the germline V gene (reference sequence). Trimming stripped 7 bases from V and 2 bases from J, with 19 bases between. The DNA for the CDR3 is TGTGCCAGCACAAAGTCCCCTAGGACTACCACAGATACGCAGTATTTT. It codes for CASTKSPRTTTDTQYF.

The CDR3 sequence: CASSLAGRPHNEQFF. In DNA form, the CDR3 reads TGTGCCAGCAGCTTAGCCGGGAGACCCCACAATGAGCAGTTCTTC. The chain uses TRBV7-9 and TRBJ2-1, with a tentative D call TRBD2 (6 bases). V lost 0 bases and J lost 5, with 11 bases in between. Germline CDR1 and CDR2: SEHNR and FQNEAQ (reference sequence). The length of the CDR3 is 15 residues.

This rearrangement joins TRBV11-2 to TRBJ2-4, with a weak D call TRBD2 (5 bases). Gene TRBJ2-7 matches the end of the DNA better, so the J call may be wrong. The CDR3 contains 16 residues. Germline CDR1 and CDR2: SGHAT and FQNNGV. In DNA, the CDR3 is TGTGCCAGCAGCACCAGAGGACGAGCGGACCCCTACGAGCAGTACTTC. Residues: CASSTRGRADPYEQYF.

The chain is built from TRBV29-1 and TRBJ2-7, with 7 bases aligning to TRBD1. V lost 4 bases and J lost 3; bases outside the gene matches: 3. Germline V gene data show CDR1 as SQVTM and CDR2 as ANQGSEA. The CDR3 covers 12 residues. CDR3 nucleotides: TGCAGCGTTGGACAGGGAAACTACGAGCAGTACGTC. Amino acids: CSVGQGNYEQYV.

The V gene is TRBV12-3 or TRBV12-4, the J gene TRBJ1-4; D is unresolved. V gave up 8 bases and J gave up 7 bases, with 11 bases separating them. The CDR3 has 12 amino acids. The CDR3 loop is CASGQSIEKLFF. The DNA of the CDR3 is TGTGCCAGCGGTCAGTCCATTGAAAAACTGTTTTTT.

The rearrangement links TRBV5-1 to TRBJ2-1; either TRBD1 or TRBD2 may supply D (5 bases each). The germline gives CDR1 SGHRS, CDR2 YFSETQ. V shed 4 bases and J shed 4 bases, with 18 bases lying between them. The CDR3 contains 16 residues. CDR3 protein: CASSRDGVGFYNEQFF. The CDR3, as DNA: TGCGCCAGCAGCCGGGACGGAGTTGGTTTTTACAATGAGCAGTTCTTC. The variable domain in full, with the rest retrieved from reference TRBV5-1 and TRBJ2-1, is KAGVTQTPRYLIKTRGQQVTLSCSPISGHRSVSWYQQTPGQGLQFLFEYFSETQRNKGNFPGRFSGRQFSNSRSEMNVSTLELGDSALYLCASSRDGVGFYNEQFFGPGTRLTVL.

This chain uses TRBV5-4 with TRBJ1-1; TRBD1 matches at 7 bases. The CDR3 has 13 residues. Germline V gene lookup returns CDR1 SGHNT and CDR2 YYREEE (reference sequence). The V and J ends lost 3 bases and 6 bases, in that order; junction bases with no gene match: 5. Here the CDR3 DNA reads TGTGCCAGCAGCTCGACAGGGAGCCCTGAAGCTTTCTTT. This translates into CASSSTGSPEAFF.

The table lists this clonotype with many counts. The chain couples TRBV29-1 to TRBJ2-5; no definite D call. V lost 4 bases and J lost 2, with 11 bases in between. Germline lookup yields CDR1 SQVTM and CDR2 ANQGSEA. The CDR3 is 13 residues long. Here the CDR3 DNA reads TGCAGCGTTGGCACAGTGGTTCAAGAGACCCAGTACTTC. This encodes CSVGTVVQETQYF.

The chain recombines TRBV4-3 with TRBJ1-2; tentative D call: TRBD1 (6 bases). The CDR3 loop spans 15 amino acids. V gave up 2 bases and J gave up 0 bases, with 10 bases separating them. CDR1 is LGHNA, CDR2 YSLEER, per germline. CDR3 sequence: CASSQSRGPNYGYTF. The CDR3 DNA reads TGCGCCAGCAGCCAAAGTCGGGGGCCTAACTATGGCTACACCTTC.

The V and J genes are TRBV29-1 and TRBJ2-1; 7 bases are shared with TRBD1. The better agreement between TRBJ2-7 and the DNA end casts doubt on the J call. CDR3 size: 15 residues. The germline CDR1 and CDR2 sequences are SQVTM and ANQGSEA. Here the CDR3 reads CSDQQGPVAYNEQYF. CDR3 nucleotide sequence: TGCAGCGACCAACAGGGGCCCGTGGCCTACAATGAGCAGTACTTC.

Here the CDR3 reads CASSARVTSRYNEQFF. For the CDR3, the DNA is TGTGCCAGCAGCGCCCGGGTGACTAGCAGATACAATGAGCAGTTCTTC. The chain couples TRBV9 to TRBJ2-1; 7 bases agree with TRBD2. The V gene's germline CDR1 is SGDLS and CDR2 YYNGEE. The J segment lost 4 bases and the V segment lost 3 bases, leaving 10 bases of the junction unmatched. The CDR3 sequence is 16 residues long. The full variable domain, completed using reference TRBV9 and TRBJ2-1, is DSGVTQTPKHLITATGQRVTLRCSPRSGDLSVYWYQQSLDQGLQFLIQYYNGEERAKGNILERFSAQQFPDLHSELNLSSLELGDSALYFCASSARVTSRYNEQFFGPGTRLTVL.

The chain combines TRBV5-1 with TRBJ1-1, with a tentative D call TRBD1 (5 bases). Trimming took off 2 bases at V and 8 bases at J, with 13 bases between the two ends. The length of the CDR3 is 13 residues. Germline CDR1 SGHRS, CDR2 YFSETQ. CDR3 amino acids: CASSFSGEGEAFF. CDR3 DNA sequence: TGCGCCAGCAGCTTTTCGGGGGAAGGAGAAGCTTTCTTT. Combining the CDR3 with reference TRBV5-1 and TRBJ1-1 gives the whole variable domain KAGVTQTPRYLIKTRGQQVTLSCSPISGHRSVSWYQQTPGQGLQFLFEYFSETQRNKGNFPGRFSGRQFSNSRSEMNVSTLELGDSALYLCASSFSGEGEAFFGQGTRLTVV.

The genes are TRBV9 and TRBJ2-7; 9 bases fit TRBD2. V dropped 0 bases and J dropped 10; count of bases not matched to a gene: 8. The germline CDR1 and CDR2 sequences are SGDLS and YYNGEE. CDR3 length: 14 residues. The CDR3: CASSVASLAGPQYF. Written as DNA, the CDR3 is TGTGCCAGCAGCGTAGCTTCGCTAGCGGGGCCCCAGTACTTC.

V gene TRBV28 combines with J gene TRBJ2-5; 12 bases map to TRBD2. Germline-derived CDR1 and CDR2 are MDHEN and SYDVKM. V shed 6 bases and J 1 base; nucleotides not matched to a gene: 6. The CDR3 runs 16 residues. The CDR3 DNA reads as TGTGCCAGCAGCGATCGGACTAGCGGGATCCAAGAGACCCAGTACTTC. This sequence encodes CASSDRTSGIQETQYF.

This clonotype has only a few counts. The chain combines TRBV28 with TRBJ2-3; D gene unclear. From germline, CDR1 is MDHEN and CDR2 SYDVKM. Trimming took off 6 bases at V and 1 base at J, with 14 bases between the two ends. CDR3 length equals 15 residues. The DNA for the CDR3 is TGTGCCAGCAGCCCGAGGCCCAGCGGCACAGATACGCAGTATTTT. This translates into CASSPRPSGTDTQYF. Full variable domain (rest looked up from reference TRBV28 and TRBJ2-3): DVKVTQSSRYLVKRTGEKVFLECVQDMDHENMFWYRQDPGLGLRLIYFSYDVKMKEKGDIPEGYSVSREKKERFSLILESASTNQTSMYLCASSPRPSGTDTQYFGPGTRLTVL.